The sequence of this TCR beta chain was determined in a study of shared clonotypes between healthy human individuals. Study observations and caveats: The sampled material consisted only of blood, and tissue repertoires are likely to differ.

Note on this clone: The target antigen is unknown.

V gave up 3 bases and J gave up 0 bases, with 10 bases separating them. CDR1 and CDR2 (germline): SNHLY, FYNNEI. This CDR3 contains 15 residues. At deep level, the assay was performed. Every unsorted PBMC PCR replicate was loaded with 250 to 300 ng DNA, about 30,000 T cell genomes. Method: immunoSEQ multiplex PCR; TCRdb's copy keeps in-frame clones and lacks some. The sample includes some 490,000 clones, 70% to 80% of them seen just once. The chain is built from TRBV2 and TRBJ2-3, with a weak D call TRBD1 (5 bases). Source material: PBMCs. This TCR was sampled from a woman aged 40 to 50 in good health. Some clones in this sample may be carry-over from other donors' samples. The CDR3 sequence is CASSDIGASTDTQYF. CDR3 bases: TGTGCCAGCAGTGACATAGGGGCGAGCACAGATACGCAGTATTTT.